This T cell receptor (beta chain) is from a study of CD8 T cells in ankylosing spondylitis listed by TCRdb under 2017. In terms of the full investigation: The study set out to find disease-linked TCR variants by profiling T cell receptor beta repertoires in ankylosing spondylitis patients and healthy donors. The full study cohort comprised around 25 ankylosing spondylitis patients and some 100 healthy donors. Peripheral blood was sampled, and synovial fluid was additionally collected from ankylosing spondylitis patients.

There are a few counts of this clonotype. Which antigen it targets is not known. The input lacks base qualities; no much larger clone sits a single base away. From its cysteine to its phenylalanine, the CDR3 spans 13 amino acids. Only CDR3 DNA remains: 39 bases, in frame from the first base. Trimming takes 7 bases off V and 4 bases off J; junction bases not matched to a gene: 7. The germline V gene sets CDR1 to SQVTM and CDR2 to ANQGSEA. What the research found in general, with its limitations: Blood from ankylosing spondylitis patients appeared to be characterized by a TCR beta motif composed of about eight highly homologous amino acid variants. In peripheral blood, the disease-linked clones were found at relatively low frequencies and had a CD8+ phenotype. According to the report, matched synovial fluid samples from ankylosing spondylitis patients were significantly enriched for the disease-linked clones. Some motif variants had previously been reported in the synovial fluid and blood of reactive arthritis patients, which suggests shared mechanisms of disease initiation.

Sequencing took place on an Illumina HiSeq 2500. TCR beta libraries were prepared by quantitative 5'-RACE with molecular barcodes. The source study handled its data this way. Disease-linked TCR variants were identified with a new computational method built on a probabilistic model of VDJ rearrangement. TCRdb cleaned the public reads at Q25 with fastp, built clones with MiXCR and kept in-frame beta chains. Records with the same CDR3 protein are collapsed into one entry carrying the most frequent genes and DNA. It is TCRdb's table, rather than the study itself, that gives the V and J calls and clone size. Present in this sample are hundreds of thousands of distinct CDR3 sequences, around 32% of which were seen just once. The top ten constitute approximately 4.4% of the sample.

This receptor was identified in a male donor with ankylosing spondylitis or in good health (not recorded which). The sequence joins TRBV29-1 to TRBJ2-7, and 10 junction bases match TRBD2. Sample: blood, either unsorted or a sorted T cell fraction (not recorded which). DNA sequence: TGCAGCGCCTGGGAGCGGGGGGGATACGAGCAGTACTTC. It translates as CSAWERGGYEQYF.